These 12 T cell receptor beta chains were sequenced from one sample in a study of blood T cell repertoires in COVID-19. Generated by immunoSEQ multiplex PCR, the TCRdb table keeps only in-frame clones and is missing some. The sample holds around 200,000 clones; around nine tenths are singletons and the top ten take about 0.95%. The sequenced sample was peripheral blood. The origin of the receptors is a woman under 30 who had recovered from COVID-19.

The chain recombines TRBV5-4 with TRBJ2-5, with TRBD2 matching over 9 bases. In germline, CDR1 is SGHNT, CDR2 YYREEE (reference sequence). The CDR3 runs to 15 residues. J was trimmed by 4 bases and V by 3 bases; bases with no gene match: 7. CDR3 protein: CASSSPGLARETQYF. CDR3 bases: TGTGCCAGCAGCTCTCCGGGACTAGCCCGAGAGACCCAGTACTTC.

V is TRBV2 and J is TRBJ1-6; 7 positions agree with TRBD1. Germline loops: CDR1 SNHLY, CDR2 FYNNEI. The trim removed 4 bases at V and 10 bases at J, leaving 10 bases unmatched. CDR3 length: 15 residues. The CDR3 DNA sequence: TGTGCCAGCAGTGCAACGACAGGGATGCCCTCACCCCTCCACTTT. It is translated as CASSATTGMPSPLHF.

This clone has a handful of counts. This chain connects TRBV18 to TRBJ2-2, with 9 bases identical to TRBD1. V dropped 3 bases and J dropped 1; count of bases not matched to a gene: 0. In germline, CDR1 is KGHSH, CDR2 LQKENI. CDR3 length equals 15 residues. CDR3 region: CASSPGQGNTGELFF. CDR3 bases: TGTGCCAGCTCACCGGGACAGGGGAACACCGGGGAGCTGTTTTTT.

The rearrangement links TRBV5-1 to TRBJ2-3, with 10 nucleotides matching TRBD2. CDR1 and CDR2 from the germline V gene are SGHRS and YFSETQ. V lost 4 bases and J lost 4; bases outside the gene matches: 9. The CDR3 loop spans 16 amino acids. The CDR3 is CASSPSTSGTADTQYF. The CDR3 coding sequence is TGCGCCAGCAGCCCGAGTACTAGCGGGACTGCAGATACGCAGTATTTT.

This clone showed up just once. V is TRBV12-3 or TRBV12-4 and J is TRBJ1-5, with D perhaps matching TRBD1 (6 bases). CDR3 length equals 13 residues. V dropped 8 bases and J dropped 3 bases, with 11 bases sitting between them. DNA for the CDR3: TGTGCCAGCTCCCGACAGGCCAATCAGCCCCAGCATTTT. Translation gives CASSRQANQPQHF.

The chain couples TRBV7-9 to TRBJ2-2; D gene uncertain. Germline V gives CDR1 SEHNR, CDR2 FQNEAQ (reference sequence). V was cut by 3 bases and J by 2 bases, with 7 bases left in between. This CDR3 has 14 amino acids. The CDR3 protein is CASSFPTNTGELFF. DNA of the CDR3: TGTGCCAGCAGCTTCCCCACAAACACCGGGGAGCTGTTTTTT.

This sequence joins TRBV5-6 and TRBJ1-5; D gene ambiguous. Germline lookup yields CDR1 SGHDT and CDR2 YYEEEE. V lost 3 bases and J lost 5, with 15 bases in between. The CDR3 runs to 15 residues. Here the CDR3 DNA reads TGTGCCAGCAGCTCTTCCATTTTCCGAGATCAGCCCCAGCATTTT. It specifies CASSSSIFRDQPQHF.

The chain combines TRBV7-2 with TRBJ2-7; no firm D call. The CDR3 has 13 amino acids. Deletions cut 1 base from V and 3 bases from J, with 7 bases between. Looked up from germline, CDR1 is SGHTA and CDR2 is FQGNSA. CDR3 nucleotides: TGTGCCAGCAGCTTAGGACTTGACTACGAGCAGTACTTC. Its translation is CASSLGLDYEQYF. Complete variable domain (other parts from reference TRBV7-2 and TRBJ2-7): GAGVSQSPSNKVTEKGKDVELRCDPISGHTALYWYRQSLGQGLEFLIYFQGNSAPDKSGLPSDRFSAERTGGSVSTLTIQRTQQEDSAVYLCASSLGLDYEQYFGPGTRLTVT.

In DNA form, the CDR3 reads TGCGCCAGCAGCCAAGTAGGGGGGGCGGCTGGGGCCAACGTCCTGACTTTC. Its translation is CASSQVGGAAGANVLTF. The chain is built from TRBV4-1 and TRBJ2-6; a possible D gene is TRBD2 (7 bases). The CDR3 spans 17 residues. Per germline, CDR1 MGHRA and CDR2 YSYEKL. V gave up 1 base and J gave up 2 bases, with 12 bases separating them.

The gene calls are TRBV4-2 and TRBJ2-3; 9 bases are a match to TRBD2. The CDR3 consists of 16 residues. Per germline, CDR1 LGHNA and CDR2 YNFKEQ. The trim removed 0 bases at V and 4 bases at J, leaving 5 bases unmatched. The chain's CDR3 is CASSQDMAGGADTQYF. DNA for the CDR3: TGTGCCAGCAGCCAAGATATGGCGGGGGGGGCAGATACGCAGTATTTT.

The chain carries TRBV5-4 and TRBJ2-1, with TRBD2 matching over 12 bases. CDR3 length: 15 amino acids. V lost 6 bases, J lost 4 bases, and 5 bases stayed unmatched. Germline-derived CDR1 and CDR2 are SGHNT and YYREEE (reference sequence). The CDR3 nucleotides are TGTGCCAGCAAGCTAGCGGGAGGGAATTACAATGAGCAGTTCTTC. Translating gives CASKLAGGNYNEQFF. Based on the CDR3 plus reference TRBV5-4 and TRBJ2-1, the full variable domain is ETGVTQSPTHLIKTRGQQVTLRCSSQSGHNTVSWYQQALGQGPQFIFQYYREEENGRGNFPPRFSGLQFPNYSSELNVNALELDDSALYLCASKLAGGNYNEQFFGPGTRLTVL.

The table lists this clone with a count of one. The CDR3 nucleotides read TGTGCCAGCAGCGCCGGACTAGCGGGGGACACCGGGGAGCTGTTTTTT. It codes for CASSAGLAGDTGELFF. V and J are TRBV9 and TRBJ2-2; 13 bases are shared with TRBD2. Trimming took 3 bases from V and 3 from J; bases not matched to a gene: 2. The CDR3 consists of 16 residues. Germline V CDR1 and CDR2: SGDLS, YYNGEE.